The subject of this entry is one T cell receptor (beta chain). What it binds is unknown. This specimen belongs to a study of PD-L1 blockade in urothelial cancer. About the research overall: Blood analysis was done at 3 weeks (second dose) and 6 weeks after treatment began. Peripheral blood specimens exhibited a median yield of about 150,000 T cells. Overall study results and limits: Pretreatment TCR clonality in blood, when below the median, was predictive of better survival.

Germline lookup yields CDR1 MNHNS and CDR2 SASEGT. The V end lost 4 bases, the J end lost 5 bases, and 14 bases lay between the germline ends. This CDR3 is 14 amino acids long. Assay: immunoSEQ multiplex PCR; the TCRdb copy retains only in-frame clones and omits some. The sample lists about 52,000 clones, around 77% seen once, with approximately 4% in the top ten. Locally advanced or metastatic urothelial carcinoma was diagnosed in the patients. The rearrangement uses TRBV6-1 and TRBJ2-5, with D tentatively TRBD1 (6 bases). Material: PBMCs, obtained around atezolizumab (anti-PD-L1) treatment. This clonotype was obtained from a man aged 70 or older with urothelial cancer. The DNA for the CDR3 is TGTGCCAGCAGTGTTACAGGGCCAGGGGAGACCCAGTACTTC. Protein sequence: CASSVTGPGETQYF.